Included here is one TCR beta chain sequence, with context. Its antigen is unidentified. Losses at the gene ends were 7 bases for V and 4 bases for J; bases not matched to a gene: 10. This CDR3 region has 15 residues. CDR1 and CDR2 (germline): MNHEY, SVGAGI. One heparinised blood draw averaging around 110 mL was given by each donor. Every bit of the isolated RNA underwent reverse transcription, so sequencing read expressed TCRB transcripts. The method was immunoSEQ multiplex PCR; TCRdb's version includes in-frame clones alone and lacks a portion of them. This sample yields 140,000 or so clones, of which about 9.2% are seen a single time; 0.6% to 0.8% belongs to the top ten. This sample stems from a study of beta chain features in type 1 diabetes. Study results and caveats: The study found that naive, central memory and Treg TCRB repertoires appeared more similar in patients than in healthy donors. No resolution was reached here on whether HLA type influences TCRB rearrangement. VDJ junctions sequenced from type 1 diabetes patients showed fewer insertions and more deletions.

The chain carries TRBV6-5 and TRBJ2-1; 7 nucleotides agree with TRBD2. This TCR derives from a man aged 18 to 29 in good health. Sequenced: central memory CD4+ T cells from blood. For the CDR3, the DNA is TGTGCCAGCACCTCGGGCCCCGGGGGGTACAATGAGCAGTTCTTC. This sequence encodes CASTSGPGGYNEQFF.